This T cell receptor (beta chain) was obtained from a study of naive and memory T cell subsets. Study-level points and caveats: In CD4 and CD8 cells, diversity dropped from naive through EMRA.

This clonotype was observed many times. Its matching antigen is unknown. The beta constant-region primer was an equimolar mix of two oligonucleotides covering TRBC1 and TRBC2. Via MiXCR, TCRdb re-called the UMI-ligation and nested PCR reads, giving one row per CDR3 protein. The sample records 130,000 to 150,000 distinct CDR3 sequences, over 15% being singletons. V was clipped by 2 bases and J by 6 bases; unmatched bases: 9. CDR3 length: 16 residues. From germline, CDR1 is MNHEY and CDR2 SVGEGT. The chain combines TRBV6-2 or TRBV6-3 with TRBJ2-2; 7 bases are a match to TRBD1. Sequenced material: naive CD4+ T cells from blood. This TCR was recovered from a human donor in good health. CDR3 nucleotide sequence: TGTGCCAGCAGTTACCTGACAGGGCGAGGGGCCGGGGAGCTGTTTTTT. Translating it yields CASSYLTGRGAGELFF.